This T cell receptor beta chain was found in a study of CD8 T cells in ankylosing spondylitis (dated by TCRdb to 2015 to 2018). Context from the whole study: To find TCR variants linked to disease, the study profiled T cell receptor beta repertoires in ankylosing spondylitis patients and healthy donors. The full study cohort was made up of 25 to 30 ankylosing spondylitis patients and 108 healthy donors. Peripheral blood was sampled, and synovial fluid was also collected from ankylosing spondylitis patients.

General conclusions and limits of the study: Some TCR beta motif variants had previously been reported in synovial fluid and blood of reactive arthritis patients, which suggested common disease-initiation mechanisms. A TCR beta motif of fewer than 10 highly homologous amino acid variants appeared characteristic of blood from ankylosing spondylitis patients. The disease-linked clones showed a CD8+ phenotype and occurred at relatively low frequencies in peripheral blood. According to the report, matched synovial fluid samples from ankylosing spondylitis patients were significantly enriched for the disease-linked clones.

V loses 1 base of germline sequence and J loses 5 bases, and the interval between the two ends is 16 bases. Per the germline V gene, SGDLS is the CDR1 and YYNGEE is the CDR2. Inclusive of the bounding cysteine and phenylalanine, the CDR3 is 15 residues long. The kept DNA is CDR3 alone, 45 bases in frame from the first base. The reads were generated on an Illumina HiSeq 2500. Quantitative 5'-RACE with molecular barcodes was the method used to prepare the TCR beta libraries. The authors processed their data as follows. Disease-linked TCR variants were identified with a new computational method built on a probabilistic model of VDJ rearrangement. TCRdb trimmed public reads at Q25 via fastp, called clones via MiXCR and kept in-frame beta chains. All rows with the same CDR3 protein become a single entry with the most common DNA and genes. For this entry, the V and J calls and clone size follow TCRdb and not the study's own pipeline. In all, the sample holds roughly 700,000 distinct CDR3 sequences, and around 19% of those were seen once. The ten top clones hold 15% to 20% of the sample.

A note on this clonotype: Its antigen has not been determined. Per-base qualities were not stored, and no clone one base away is much larger.

The sample comprised blood, either unsorted or a sorted T cell fraction (not recorded which). The TCR comes from a male donor with ankylosing spondylitis. The chain is made from TRBV9 and TRBJ2-7; the D gene is perhaps TRBD2, on 6 matching bases. DNA sequence: TGTGCCAGCAGCGTATACGGGGCTAGCGTAAACGAGCAGTACTTC. It translates as CASSVYGASVNEQYF. The CDR3 plus the reference TRBV9 and TRBJ2-7 genes for the other parts give the full variable domain: DSGVTQTPKHLITATGQRVTLRCSPRSGDLSVYWYQQSLDQGLQFLIQYYNGEERAKGNILERFSAQQFPDLHSELNLSSLELGDSALYFCASSVYGASVNEQYFGPGTRLTVT.